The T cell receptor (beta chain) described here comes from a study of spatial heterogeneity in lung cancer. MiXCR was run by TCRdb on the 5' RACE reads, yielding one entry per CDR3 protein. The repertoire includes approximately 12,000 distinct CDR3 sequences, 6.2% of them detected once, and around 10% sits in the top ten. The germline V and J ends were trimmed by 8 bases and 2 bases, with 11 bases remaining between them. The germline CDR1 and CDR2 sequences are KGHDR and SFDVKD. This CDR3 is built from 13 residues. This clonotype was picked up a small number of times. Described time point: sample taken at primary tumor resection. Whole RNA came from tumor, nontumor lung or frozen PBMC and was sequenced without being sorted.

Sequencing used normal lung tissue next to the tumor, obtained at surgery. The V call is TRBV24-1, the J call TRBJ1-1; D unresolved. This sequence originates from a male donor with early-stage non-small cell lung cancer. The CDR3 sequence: CATTMRGNTEAFF. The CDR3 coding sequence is TGTGCCACCACGATGCGGGGAAACACTGAAGCTTTCTTT.